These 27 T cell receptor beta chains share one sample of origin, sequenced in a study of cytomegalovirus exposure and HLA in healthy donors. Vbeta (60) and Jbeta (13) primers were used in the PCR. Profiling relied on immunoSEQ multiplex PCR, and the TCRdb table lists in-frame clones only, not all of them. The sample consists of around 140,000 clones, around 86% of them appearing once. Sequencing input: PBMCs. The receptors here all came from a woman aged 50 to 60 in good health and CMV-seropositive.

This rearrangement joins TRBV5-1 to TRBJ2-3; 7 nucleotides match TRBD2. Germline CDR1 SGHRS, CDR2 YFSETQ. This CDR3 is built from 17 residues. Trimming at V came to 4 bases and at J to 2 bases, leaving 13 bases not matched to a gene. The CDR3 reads CASSLGRSGILTDTQYF. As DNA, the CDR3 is TGCGCCAGCAGCCTTGGCAGGAGCGGGATTCTCACAGATACGCAGTATTTT.

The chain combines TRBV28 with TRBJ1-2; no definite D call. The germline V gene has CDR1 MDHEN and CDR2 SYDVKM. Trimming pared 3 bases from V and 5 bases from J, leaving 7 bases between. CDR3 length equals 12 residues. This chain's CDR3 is CASSFGRYGYTF. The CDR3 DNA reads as TGTGCCAGCAGTTTCGGGAGGTATGGCTACACCTTC.

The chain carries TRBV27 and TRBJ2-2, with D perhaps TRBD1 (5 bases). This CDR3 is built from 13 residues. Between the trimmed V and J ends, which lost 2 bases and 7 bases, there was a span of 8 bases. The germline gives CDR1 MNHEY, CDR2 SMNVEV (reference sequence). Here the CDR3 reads CASSLRGNGELFF. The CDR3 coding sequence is TGTGCCAGCAGTTTAAGGGGCAACGGGGAGCTGTTTTTT.

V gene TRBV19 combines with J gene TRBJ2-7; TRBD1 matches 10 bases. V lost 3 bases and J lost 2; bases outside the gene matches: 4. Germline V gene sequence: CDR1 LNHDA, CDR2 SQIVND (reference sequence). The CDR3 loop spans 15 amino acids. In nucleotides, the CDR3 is TGTGCCAGTAGTATTCGACAGGGGGCTGCCTACGAGCAGTACTTC. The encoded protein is CASSIRQGAAYEQYF. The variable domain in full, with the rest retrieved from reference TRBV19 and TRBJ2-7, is DGGITQSPKYLFRKEGQNVTLSCEQNLNHDAMYWYRQDPGQGLRLIYYSQIVNDFQKGDIAEGYSVSREKKESFPLTVTSAQKNPTAFYLCASSIRQGAAYEQYFGPGTRLTVT.

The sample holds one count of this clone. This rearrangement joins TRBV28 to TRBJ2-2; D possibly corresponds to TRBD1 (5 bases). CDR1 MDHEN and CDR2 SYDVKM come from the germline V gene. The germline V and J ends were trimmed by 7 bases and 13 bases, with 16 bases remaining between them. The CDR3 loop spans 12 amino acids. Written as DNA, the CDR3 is TGTGCCAGCACGTCACCCCTAAGGGGGCTGTTTTTT. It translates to CASTSPLRGLFF.

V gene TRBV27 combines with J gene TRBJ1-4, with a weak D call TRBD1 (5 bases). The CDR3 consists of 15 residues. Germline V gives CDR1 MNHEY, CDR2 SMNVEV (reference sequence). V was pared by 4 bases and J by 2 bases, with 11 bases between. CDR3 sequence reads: CASSWGGGTNEKLFF. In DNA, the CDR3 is TGTGCCAGCAGTTGGGGGGGTGGCACTAATGAAAAACTGTTTTTT.

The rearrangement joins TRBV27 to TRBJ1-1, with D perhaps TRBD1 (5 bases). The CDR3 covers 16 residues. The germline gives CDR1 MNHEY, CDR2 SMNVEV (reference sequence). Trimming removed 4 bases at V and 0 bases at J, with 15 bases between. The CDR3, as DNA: TGTGCCAGCAGTTCCACCTGGGGGGGACTGAACACTGAAGCTTTCTTT. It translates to CASSSTWGGLNTEAFF.

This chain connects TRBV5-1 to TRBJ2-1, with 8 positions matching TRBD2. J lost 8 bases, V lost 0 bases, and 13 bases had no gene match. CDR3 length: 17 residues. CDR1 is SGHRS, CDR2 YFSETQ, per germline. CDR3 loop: CASSLVLAGRGVDEQFF. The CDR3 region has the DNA TGCGCCAGCAGCTTGGTTTTGGCTGGGCGGGGGGTGGATGAGCAGTTCTTC.

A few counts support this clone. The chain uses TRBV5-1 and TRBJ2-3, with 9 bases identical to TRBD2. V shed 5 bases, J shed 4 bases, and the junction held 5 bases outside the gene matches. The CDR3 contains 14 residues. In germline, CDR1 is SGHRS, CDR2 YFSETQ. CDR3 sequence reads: CASRRGGQPDTQYF. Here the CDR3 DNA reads TGCGCCAGCAGGCGGGGGGGCCAACCAGATACGCAGTATTTT.

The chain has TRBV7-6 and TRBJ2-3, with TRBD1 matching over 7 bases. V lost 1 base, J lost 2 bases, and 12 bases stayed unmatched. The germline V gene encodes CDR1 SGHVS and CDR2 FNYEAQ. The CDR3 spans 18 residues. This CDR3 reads CASSLDIGGGQFTDTQYF. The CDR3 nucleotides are TGTGCCAGCAGCTTAGACATCGGTGGGGGACAGTTCACAGATACGCAGTATTTT.

The CDR3 nucleotides are TGTGCCAGCAGTGATTACGGTCGCACAGATACGCAGTATTTT. Its protein is CASSDYGRTDTQYF. The chain carries TRBV2 and TRBJ2-3; D uncertain. CDR3 length: 14 amino acids. Germline CDR1 is SNHLY and CDR2 is FYNNEI. The V end was cut by 3 bases, the J end by 1 base, with 8 bases between.

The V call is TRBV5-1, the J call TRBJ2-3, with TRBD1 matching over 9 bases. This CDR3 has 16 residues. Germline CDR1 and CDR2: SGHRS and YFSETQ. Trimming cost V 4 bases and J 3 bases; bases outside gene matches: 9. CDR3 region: CASSAQPGQGTDTQYF. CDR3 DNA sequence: TGCGCCAGCAGCGCACAGCCGGGACAGGGTACAGATACGCAGTATTTT.

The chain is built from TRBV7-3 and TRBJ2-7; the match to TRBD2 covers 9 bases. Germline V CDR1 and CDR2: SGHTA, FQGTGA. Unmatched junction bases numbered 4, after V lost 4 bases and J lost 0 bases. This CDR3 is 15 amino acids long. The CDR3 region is CASSSAGGSSYEQYF. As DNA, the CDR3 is TGTGCCAGCAGCTCTGCGGGAGGGAGCTCCTACGAGCAGTACTTC.

In DNA form, the CDR3 reads TGTGCCACCAGCAGAGAGAGGGGGGGGGCTCTTGGTGAGACCCAGTACTTC. This translates into CATSRERGGALGETQYF. This sequence joins TRBV15 and TRBJ2-5, with D maybe TRBD2 (7 bases). The CDR3 length is 17 residues. V gave up 0 bases and J gave up 5 bases, with 19 bases separating them. Germline-derived CDR1 and CDR2 are LNHNV and YYDKDF (reference sequence).

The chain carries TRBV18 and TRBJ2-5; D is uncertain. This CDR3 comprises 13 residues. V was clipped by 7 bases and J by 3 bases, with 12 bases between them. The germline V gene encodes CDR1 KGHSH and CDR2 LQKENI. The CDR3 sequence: CASFLYAEETQYF. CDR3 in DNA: TGTGCCAGCTTTCTATATGCGGAAGAGACCCAGTACTTC.

As DNA, the CDR3 is TGTGCCAGCAGGGAGCCGGGACAGGGGATCAGGGAAAAACTGTTTTTT. Translated: CASREPGQGIREKLFF. The chain couples TRBV6-6 to TRBJ1-4; TRBD1 matches at 10 bases. The V gene's germline CDR1 is MNHNY and CDR2 SVGAGI (reference sequence). CDR3 length: 16 residues. The V gene end was trimmed by 6 bases and the J gene end by 8 bases; junction bases not matched to a gene: 12.

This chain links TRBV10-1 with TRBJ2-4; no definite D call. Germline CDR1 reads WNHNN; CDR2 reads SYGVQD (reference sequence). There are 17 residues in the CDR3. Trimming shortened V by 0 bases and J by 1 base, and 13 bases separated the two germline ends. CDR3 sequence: CASSESSGLGAKNIQYF. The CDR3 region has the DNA TGCGCCAGCAGTGAGTCATCGGGTCTCGGGGCCAAAAACATTCAGTACTTC.

CDR3 DNA: TGCGCCAGCAAAGTAATTCGGGACAGAAAAAATTCACCCCTCCACTTT. This codes for CASKVIRDRKNSPLHF. This sequence joins TRBV4-1 and TRBJ1-6, with 7 bases fitting TRBD1. The CDR3 has 16 residues. Germline V gene lookup returns CDR1 MGHRA and CDR2 YSYEKL. V was pared by 7 bases and J by 7 bases, with 13 bases of the junction left unmatched.

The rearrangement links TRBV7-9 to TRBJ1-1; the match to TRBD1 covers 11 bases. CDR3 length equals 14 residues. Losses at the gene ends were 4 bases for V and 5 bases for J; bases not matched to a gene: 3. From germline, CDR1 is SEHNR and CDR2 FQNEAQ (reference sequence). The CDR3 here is CASSYRDRGTEAFF. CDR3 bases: TGTGCCAGCAGCTACCGGGACAGGGGGACTGAAGCTTTCTTT.

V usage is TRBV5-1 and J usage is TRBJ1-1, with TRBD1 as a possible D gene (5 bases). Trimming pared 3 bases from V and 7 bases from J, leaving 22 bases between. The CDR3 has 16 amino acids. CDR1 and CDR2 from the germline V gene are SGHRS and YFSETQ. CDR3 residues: CASSSLGNTAGIEAFF. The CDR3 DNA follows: TGCGCCAGCAGCTCGCTAGGAAACACCGCAGGGATTGAAGCTTTCTTT.

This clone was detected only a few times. CDR3 in amino acids: CASSPSIGTGLVEQYF. Written as DNA, the CDR3 is TGTGCCAGCTCACCAAGCATCGGGACAGGTCTAGTCGAGCAGTACTTC. J is TRBJ2-7 and V is TRBV18; 8 bases fit TRBD1. This CDR3 spans 16 amino acids. V gave up 2 bases and J gave up 6 bases; unmatched junction bases: 12. Looked up from germline, CDR1 is KGHSH and CDR2 is LQKENI.

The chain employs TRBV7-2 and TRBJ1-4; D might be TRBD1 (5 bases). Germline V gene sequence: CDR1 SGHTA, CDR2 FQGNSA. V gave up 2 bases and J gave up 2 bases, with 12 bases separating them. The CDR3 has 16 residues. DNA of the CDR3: TGTGCCAGCAGCTTACAGGGATCGGAGACTAATGAAAAACTGTTTTTT. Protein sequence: CASSLQGSETNEKLFF. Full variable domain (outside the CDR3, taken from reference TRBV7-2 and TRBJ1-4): GAGVSQSPSNKVTEKGKDVELRCDPISGHTALYWYRQSLGQGLEFLIYFQGNSAPDKSGLPSDRFSAERTGGSVSTLTIQRTQQEDSAVYLCASSLQGSETNEKLFFGSGTQLSVL.

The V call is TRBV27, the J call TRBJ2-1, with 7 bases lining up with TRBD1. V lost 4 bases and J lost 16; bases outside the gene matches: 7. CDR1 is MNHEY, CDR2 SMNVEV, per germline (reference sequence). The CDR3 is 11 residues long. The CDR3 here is CASSSPRGNFF. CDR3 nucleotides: TGTGCCAGCAGTTCCCCCAGGGGGAACTTCTTC.

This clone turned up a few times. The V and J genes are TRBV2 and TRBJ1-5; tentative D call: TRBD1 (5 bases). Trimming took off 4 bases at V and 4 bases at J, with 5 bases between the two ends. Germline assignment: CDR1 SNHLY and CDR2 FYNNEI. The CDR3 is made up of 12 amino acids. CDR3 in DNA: TGTGCCAGCAGTGCAGGGAATCAGCCCCAGCATTTT. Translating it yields CASSAGNQPQHF.

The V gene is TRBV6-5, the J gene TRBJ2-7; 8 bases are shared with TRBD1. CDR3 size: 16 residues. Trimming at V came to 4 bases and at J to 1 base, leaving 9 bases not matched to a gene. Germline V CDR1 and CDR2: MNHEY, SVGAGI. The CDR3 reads CASSWGGTGLSYEQYF. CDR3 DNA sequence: TGTGCCAGCAGTTGGGGCGGGACAGGCTTGTCCTACGAGCAGTACTTC.

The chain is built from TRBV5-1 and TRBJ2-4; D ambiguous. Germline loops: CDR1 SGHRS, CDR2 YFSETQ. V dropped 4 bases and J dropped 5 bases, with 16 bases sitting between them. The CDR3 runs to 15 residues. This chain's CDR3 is CASSAPGSGQNIQYF. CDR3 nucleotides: TGCGCCAGCAGCGCACCTGGATCTGGGCAAAACATTCAGTACTTC.

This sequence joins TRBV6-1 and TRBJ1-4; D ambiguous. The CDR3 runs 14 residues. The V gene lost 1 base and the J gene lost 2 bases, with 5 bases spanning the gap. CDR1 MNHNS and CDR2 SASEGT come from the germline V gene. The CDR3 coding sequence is TGTGCCAGCAGTGAAGTAGCCACTAATGAAAAACTGTTTTTT. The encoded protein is CASSEVATNEKLFF.